The clone carrying this T cell receptor (beta chain) was detected only a few times. What it binds is unknown. Amplified TCR beta CDR3 regions derived from RNA transcripts. During a first-round RT-PCR of the TCR CDR3, the HTBI primer set was used. TCRdb processed the multiplex PCR reads anew with MiXCR; each CDR3 protein has one entry. The data hold 400,000 to 550,000 distinct CDR3 sequences, with approximately 15% observed a single time. Together with thyroid ultrasound, orbital computed tomography, serum thyroxine and TRAb, clinical symptoms were used for diagnoses. These data come from a study of T cells in Graves' hyperthyroidism and ophthalmopathy. Study-level results: Ophthalmopathy, as predicted by the model, came a median roughly 6.8 months after the prediction.

CDR1 and CDR2 (germline): SGDLS, YYNGEE. V was cut by 0 bases and J by 6 bases, with 9 bases left in between. The CDR3 is 13 residues long. The genes are TRBV9 and TRBJ1-2; no reliable D call. Sequencing was performed on blood. This TCR was sampled from a woman aged 18-30 years with Graves' hyperthyroidism. The CDR3 sequence is CASSVVPGDGYTF. CDR3 nucleotides: TGTGCCAGCAGCGTAGTGCCCGGAGATGGCTACACCTTC.